The source of this TCR beta chain is a study of blood T cell repertoires in COVID-19. As for the study in general: The study drew acute and convalescent COVID-19 samples from the United States, Italy and Spain.

Produced via immunoSEQ multiplex PCR; TCRdb's table is partial and in-frame only. The sample carries around 400,000 clones, about nine tenths recorded once. Per germline, CDR1 LNHDA and CDR2 SQIVND (reference sequence). This CDR3 comprises 15 residues. V was cut by 1 base and J by 2 bases, with 9 bases left in between. The sequencing sample was made of PBMCs or T cells enriched from blood (not recorded which). The source is a woman aged 30 to 39 who had recovered from COVID-19. The chain recombines TRBV19 with TRBJ1-5; tentatively, D is TRBD1 (6 bases). In DNA, the CDR3 is TGTGCCAGTAGTATAGCAGGGGTCGGCAATCAGCCCCAGCATTTT. Its protein product is CASSIAGVGNQPQHF.